Below, 20 T cell receptor beta chains from the same sample are listed, as sequenced in a study of T-cell reconstitution after alpha-beta-depleted transplantation in children. Unique molecular identifiers were built into the TCRbeta library. TCRdb reprocessed the PCR reads with MiXCR, giving one entry per CDR3 protein. The top ten clones hold 12% to 15% of a sample with fewer than 550,000 distinct CDR3 sequences, over 9.5% of them seen once. This material consisted of PBMCs, mostly from graft donor cells, taken 180 days after TCRalphabeta/CD19-depleted stem cell transplant. The receptors were gathered from a female patient aged 2-10 years who had a stem cell transplant for aplastic anemia, so the T cells may come from the graft donor.

This clonotype was seen many times. The rearrangement joins TRBV3-1 to TRBJ2-3; D is unclear. The CDR3 spans 14 residues. Germline values: CDR1 LGHDT, CDR2 YNNKEL (reference sequence). Trimming stripped 3 bases from V and 2 bases from J, with 9 bases between. Here the CDR3 DNA reads TGTGCCAGCAGCCATGGCCGAGACACAGATACGCAGTATTTT. This codes for CASSHGRDTDTQYF.

This sequence joins TRBV7-7 and TRBJ2-7; weak D call: TRBD2 (5 bases). Germline lookup yields CDR1 SSHAT and CDR2 FNYEAQ (reference sequence). The CDR3 loop spans 13 amino acids. V was cut by 5 bases and J by 2 bases, with 10 bases left in between. This CDR3 reads CASSASGTYEQYF. The CDR3 DNA reads TGTGCCAGCAGCGCATCGGGGACCTACGAGCAGTACTTC.

The CDR3 reads CASSYSGTSDYNEQFF. DNA of the CDR3: TGTGCCAGTAGTTACTCCGGGACTAGCGACTACAATGAGCAGTTCTTC. The chain carries TRBV19 and TRBJ2-1; 10 bases fit TRBD2. This CDR3 has 16 amino acids. CDR1 and CDR2 (germline): LNHDA, SQIVND (reference sequence). Germline trimming cut 5 bases from V and 3 bases from J; bases unmatched to any gene: 7.

The chain combines TRBV30 with TRBJ1-1; the D is unclear. Germline-derived CDR1 and CDR2 are GTSNPN and SVGIG (reference sequence). Trimming cost V 0 bases and J 11 bases, with 16 bases left between them. The CDR3 consists of 13 residues. CDR3 nucleotide sequence: TGTGCCTGGAGTGTAATGGCCGGGGTCGGGGCTTTCTTT. The encoded protein is CAWSVMAGVGAFF.

In this sample, this clonotype turned up many times. The J gene is TRBJ1-1, the V gene TRBV15; TRBD1 matches at 10 bases. Germline assignment: CDR1 LNHNV and CDR2 YYDKDF (reference sequence). This CDR3 spans 17 amino acids. After removal of 3 bases from V and 0 bases from J, the junction contained 7 bases not matched to a gene. CDR3 protein: CATSRRQGAGLNTEAFF. In nucleotides, the CDR3 is TGTGCCACCAGCAGGAGACAGGGGGCTGGATTGAACACTGAAGCTTTCTTT.

The chain employs TRBV20-1 and TRBJ1-5; D gene unclear. The CDR3 sequence is 15 residues long. CDR1 and CDR2 from the germline V gene are DFQATT and SNEGSKA (reference sequence). Trimming stripped 1 base from V and 12 bases from J, with 22 bases between. This CDR3 reads CSARGIRAPNQNQHF. CDR3 bases: TGCAGTGCTAGAGGGATAAGGGCCCCTAATCAAAACCAGCATTTT.

CDR3 sequence reads: CAMGAGPRGDEQYF. The CDR3 bases are TGTGCCATGGGCGCCGGGCCTAGGGGGGACGAGCAGTACTTC. V is TRBV5-6 and J is TRBJ2-7; D is tentatively TRBD1 or TRBD2 (6 bases each). Germline V lookup: CDR1 SGHDT, CDR2 YYEEEE. The CDR3 is 14 amino acids. V lost 9 bases to trimming and J lost 5 bases, with 21 bases between them.

There are many counts of this clonotype. For the CDR3, the DNA is TGCAGCGTGGACAGGGGATATGGCTACACCTTC. Amino acid sequence: CSVDRGYGYTF. The chain combines TRBV29-1 with TRBJ1-2; 9 nucleotides match TRBD1. The CDR3 loop spans 11 amino acids. CDR1 is SQVTM and CDR2 is ANQGSEA in the germline V gene. V lost 6 bases to trimming and J lost 5 bases; unmatched junction nucleotides: 1.

This clonotype was observed at least ten times. The V and J genes are TRBV4-1 and TRBJ2-1; 11 bases fit TRBD2. Germline lookup yields CDR1 MGHRA and CDR2 YSYEKL. J gave up 8 bases and V 0 bases, and 15 bases lay outside the gene matches. The CDR3 is 19 residues long. CDR3 in DNA: TGCGCCAGCAGCCAAGACCGTAGCGGGAGGGGGGATCCTAGGGATGAGCAGTTCTTC. Encoded protein: CASSQDRSGRGDPRDEQFF.

The chain recombines TRBV6-1 with TRBJ2-5; the match to TRBD1 covers 9 bases. V lost 7 bases to trimming and J lost 4 bases; unmatched junction nucleotides: 10. The CDR3 length is 15 residues. The germline gives CDR1 MNHNS, CDR2 SASEGT. The CDR3 loop reads CASTLWDRDGETQYF. The DNA of the CDR3 is TGTGCCAGCACCTTATGGGACAGGGATGGAGAGACCCAGTACTTC.

The table lists this clonotype with many counts. This chain uses TRBV7-6 with TRBJ2-7; D is undetermined. The CDR3 extends over 13 amino acids. In germline, CDR1 is SGHVS, CDR2 FNYEAQ. V lost 5 bases to trimming and J lost 3 bases, with 11 bases between them. CDR3 in DNA: TGTGCCAGCAGCCCGCTTGATGGCTACGAGCAGTACTTC. Protein product: CASSPLDGYEQYF. Full variable domain (outside the CDR3, taken from reference TRBV7-6 and TRBJ2-7): GAGVSQSPRYKVTKRGQDVALRCDPISGHVSLYWYRQALGQGPEFLTYFNYEAQQDKSGLPNDRFSAERPEGSISTLTIQRTEQRDSAMYRCASSPLDGYEQYFGPGTRLTVT.

This clonotype was detected ten times or more. This chain connects TRBV5-5 to TRBJ1-1; a possible D gene is TRBD1 (6 bases). V gave up 6 bases and J gave up 7 bases, with 19 bases separating them. CDR1 SGHKS and CDR2 YYEKEE come from the germline V gene (reference sequence). The CDR3 runs 14 residues. CDR3 sequence (DNA): TGTGCCAGCATCCAGACGACGAAGGGGGGTGAAGCTTTCTTT. Amino acids: CASIQTTKGGEAFF.

V usage is TRBV12-5 and J usage is TRBJ1-1; D is unclear. Trimming pared 1 base from V and 1 base from J, leaving 7 bases between. CDR3 length equals 14 residues. Germline CDR1 reads LGHNT; CDR2 reads FRNRAP. CDR3 in amino acids: CASGLEYKNTEAFF. CDR3 nucleotide sequence: TGTGCTAGTGGTTTGGAGTACAAGAACACTGAAGCTTTCTTT. Full variable domain (rest looked up from reference TRBV12-5 and TRBJ1-1): DARVTQTPRHKVTEMGQEVTMRCQPILGHNTVFWYRQTMMQGLELLAYFRNRAPLDDSGMPKDRFSAEMPDATLATLKIQPSEPRDSAVYFCASGLEYKNTEAFFGQGTRLTVV.

In this sample, this clonotype turned up a few times. V and J are TRBV10-3 and TRBJ2-3; perhaps TRBD1 as D (5 bases). CDR3 length equals 17 residues. V lost 2 bases and J lost 0, with 15 bases in between. Germline values: CDR1 ENHRY, CDR2 SYGVKD. The CDR3 DNA sequence: TGTGCCATCAGTGAGCCGGCCAGGGTTGGGAGCACAGATACGCAGTATTTT. This encodes CAISEPARVGSTDTQYF.

This rearrangement joins TRBV7-2 to TRBJ1-1; D is uncertain. The CDR3 length is 13 residues. Trimming took 10 bases from V and 2 from J, leaving 14 bases between them. In germline, CDR1 is SGHTA, CDR2 FQGNSA. In DNA form, the CDR3 reads TGTGCCACTAGCCAATACGGTAACACTGAAGCTTTCTTT. It translates to CATSQYGNTEAFF.

This clonotype was seen at least ten times. The chain carries TRBV5-1 and TRBJ2-3, with 8 nucleotides matching TRBD2. Germline V gene sequence: CDR1 SGHRS, CDR2 YFSETQ. This CDR3 contains 15 residues. The J segment lost 7 bases and the V segment lost 0 bases, leaving 7 bases of the junction unmatched. This CDR3 is CASSLERGGRNTQYF. The CDR3 DNA is TGCGCCAGCAGCTTGGAACGGGGGGGCCGAAATACGCAGTATTTT.

The chain joins TRBV10-3 to TRBJ1-4; possibly TRBD1 for D (6 bases). Trimming removed 7 bases at V and 4 bases at J, with 10 bases between. This CDR3 spans 13 amino acids. Looked up from germline, CDR1 is ENHRY and CDR2 is SYGVKD. CDR3 in amino acids: CAITSDSNEKLFF. CDR3 bases: TGTGCCATCACCTCGGACAGTAATGAAAAACTGTTTTTT.

This clonotype has at least ten counts. This sequence joins TRBV20-1 and TRBJ2-7, with D perhaps assigned TRBD1 or TRBD2 (5 bases each). Trimming removed 0 bases from V and 6 bases from J, with 15 bases in between. The CDR3 is 14 residues long. Germline V CDR1 and CDR2: DFQATT, SNEGSKA (reference sequence). CDR3 loop: CSARDRHVGAEQYF. The CDR3, as DNA: TGCAGTGCTAGAGATCGGCACGTCGGGGCCGAGCAGTACTTC.

At least ten counts were recorded for this clonotype. The J gene is TRBJ2-1, the V gene TRBV11-2, with a weak D call TRBD2 (6 bases). The V end lost 5 bases, the J end lost 4 bases, and 18 bases lay between the germline ends. Germline V gene data show CDR1 as SGHAT and CDR2 as FQNNGV. The CDR3 runs to 16 residues. The CDR3 reads CASSPVAGPSYNEQFF. The CDR3, as DNA: TGTGCCAGCAGCCCCGTGGCGGGACCATCATACAATGAGCAGTTCTTC.

This clonotype came up many times. This chain joins TRBV12-3 or TRBV12-4 and TRBJ2-7; a possible D gene is TRBD1 (7 bases). Trimming stripped 4 bases from V and 6 bases from J, with 13 bases between. The CDR3 extends over 13 amino acids. CDR3 nucleotides: TGTGCCAGCAGTTGGTCAGGGGGAGGCGAGCAGTACGTC. It is translated as CASSWSGGGEQYV.